This entry concerns a single T cell receptor beta chain. Its antigen is unidentified. Other DNA sequences within the sample encode an identical CDR3. This sample is drawn from a study of graft-versus-host responses after intestinal transplantation. Study information: Isolated intestinal, liver-intestinal, or multivisceral transplants were what recipients had. Every recipient underwent anti-thymocyte globulin induction, then tacrolimus and steroids for roughly three years. General observations from the study: Detection of GvH clones occurred in recipient marrow, and some had their first appearance in ileum or blood.

The V and J ends lost 5 bases and 1 base, in that order; junction bases with no gene match: 10. Germline CDR1 reads MGHRA; CDR2 reads YSYEKL. CDR3 length: 17 amino acids. The data were produced by immunoSEQ multiplex PCR, yet TCRdb's version contains in-frame clones alone and is incomplete. The repertoire includes tens of thousands of clones, roughly 83% of them detected once, and approximately 1.2% sits in the top ten. The chain has TRBV4-1 and TRBJ2-2, with TRBD2 identical over 7 bases. This clonotype originated in a human patient who received an intestinal transplant, so some T cells may come from the graft donor. The sequencing here drew on PBMCs, taken 28 days after intestinal transplant. The CDR3 nucleotides read TGCGCCAGCAGCTCCCGTGTAGTAGCGGGGAACACCGGGGAGCTGTTTTTT. The encoded protein is CASSSRVVAGNTGELFF.